The present TCR beta chain was sequenced within a study of blood T cells in healthy people across ages (dated by TCRdb to the mid-2010s). General notes on the study: Template switching captured roughly one uniquely barcoded TCR beta cDNA molecule per two T cells in model experiments. Age-related changes in TCR beta repertoire diversity were measured in the study by deep sequencing normalized with unique cDNA molecular identifiers. Donors were grouped into four age groups: young (average about 15 years), middle-aged (roughly 37), aged (over 55) and long-lived (about 89). Donors of different ages were randomly distributed across sequencing lanes to avoid experimental bias. Using the same blood draw, the study looked at two additional independent replicas of 1 million unique cDNA reads for two donors, one aged 18 to 30 and the other aged 80 or older. The study at large found these results: A strong correlation was found between observed TCR beta diversity and the percentage of naive T cells measured by flow cytometry. Donor CMV infection status was unknown, potentially confounding age-related changes in expanded clonotypes. Since profiling was done on bulk unsorted PBMCs, naive and antigen-experienced compartments could not be conclusively compared. Total diversity estimates from one million sequenced T cells were considered lower bounds and underestimates. Compared with the aged group, the long-lived group had more naive CD4+ T cells, fewer expanded clones and increased TCR diversity, a pattern suggesting age selection. As age increased, observed TCR beta diversity per million T cells dropped in a roughly linear way, and a significant reduction was already evident by age 40.

Notes on this clonotype: Which antigen it targets is not known. Per-base qualities were not stored, and no clone one base away is much larger.

Systemically healthy Caucasian individuals from Russia, approximately 39 in total and aged roughly 6 to 95 years, were included as donors. Each donor gave 9.5 to 10 milliliters of peripheral blood, drawn into EDTA-treated Vacutainer tubes. Ficoll-Paque density-gradient centrifugation was used to isolate PBMCs, with at least 6 million per sample. Trizol reagent was used to extract total RNA from PBMCs, with at least 5.5 micrograms per sample. For every donor, flow cytometry on a PBMC aliquot measured the percentage of naive CD45RAhigh/CD27high T cells. Receptor libraries were prepared by 5' RACE. Sequenced on an Illumina HiSeq 2500. A second 7 to 11 cycle PCR used a sample-barcoded 5' primer and a J-beta primer mix. A unique molecular identifier was introduced onto each TCR beta cDNA molecule by a template-switch 5' adaptor carrying 12 random nucleotides. Each sample yielded at least 2.5 million CDR3-containing paired-end reads. First-strand cDNA synthesis was performed from all RNA using the Mint cDNA synthesis kit, with priming by a TRBC-specific oligonucleotide. Following uracil-DNA glycosylase treatment, a first 18-cycle PCR with universal primers M1SS and BC2_uni_R was performed on all cDNA. The study's own analysis went as follows. Each sample was normalized by randomly selecting 1 million high-quality reads, each carrying a distinct molecular identifier. Reads sharing molecular identifiers were discarded rather than binned into consensus sequences. CDR3 identification, clonotype clustering and error correction used MiTCR with a Q25 quality threshold and the strictest error-elimination algorithm. A nonparametric unseen species model with Euler transformation was used to estimate a lower bound on total TCR beta diversity. The public reads were reanalyzed by TCRdb: fastp trimming at Q25, MiXCR alignment, in-frame beta chains only. Each entry merges the rows of one CDR3 protein and shows their most common DNA and genes. The V and J calls shown here were made by TCRdb, not taken from the authors' results. This sample lists 1.5 million to 2 million distinct CDR3 sequences; approximately 30% were detected once. Over 7% of the sample belongs to the ten largest clones.

The CDR3 spans 13 residues, from the cysteine through the phenylalanine. Just the 39-base CDR3 DNA is kept, in frame starting at base 1. The germline V gene (reference sequence) specifies MNHEY as CDR1 and SMNVEV as CDR2. V and J are truncated by 10 bases and 1 base respectively, leaving an intervening sequence of 11 bases. The sequence derives from a woman aged 30 to 39 in good health. Sequencing was done on a sample of blood. The chain is encoded by TRBV27 joined to TRBJ2-1; the D gene is not confidently resolved. The CDR3 reads as follows: CATLGISYNEQFF. Read as DNA, the sequence is TGTGCCACCCTGGGGATATCCTACAATGAGCAGTTCTTC.